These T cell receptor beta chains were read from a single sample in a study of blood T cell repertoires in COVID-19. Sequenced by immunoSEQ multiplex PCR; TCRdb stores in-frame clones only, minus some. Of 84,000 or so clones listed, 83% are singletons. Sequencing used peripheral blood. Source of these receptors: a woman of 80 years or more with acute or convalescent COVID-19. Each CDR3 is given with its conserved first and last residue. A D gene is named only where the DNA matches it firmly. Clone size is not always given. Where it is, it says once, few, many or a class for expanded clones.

CDR3nt: TGTGCCAGCAGCTTGTCCCCAGGCCCTTTCTACGAGCAGTACTTC
CDR3aa: CASSLSPGPFYEQYF
abundance: NA
d_gene: NA
v_gene: TRBV5-8
j_gene: TRBJ2-7

CDR3nt: TGTGCCAGCAGCCAACATAGAGCTAGCGGGAGTTCCTACGAGCAGTACTTC
CDR3aa: CASSQHRASGSSYEQYF
abundance: NA
d_gene: TRBD2
v_gene: TRBV4-2
j_gene: TRBJ2-7

CDR3nt: TGCGCCAGCAGCTTGGAGTTTAAGGAGACTGAAGCTTTCTTT
CDR3aa: CASSLEFKETEAFF
abundance: NA
d_gene: NA
v_gene: TRBV5-1
j_gene: TRBJ1-1

CDR3nt: TGCGCCAGCAGCTTGGACAGGGCTGGCTATGGCTACACCTTC
CDR3aa: CASSLDRAGYGYTF
abundance: NA
d_gene: NA
v_gene: TRBV5-1
j_gene: TRBJ1-2

CDR3nt: TGTGCCAGCAGCTTTAGCGGGAGCGCAGATACGCAGTATTTT
CDR3aa: CASSFSGSADTQYF
abundance: NA
d_gene: TRBD2
v_gene: TRBV7-9
j_gene: TRBJ2-3

CDR3nt: TGTGCCAGCAGCTTAGCCGGTTATTCCCCAGATACGCAGTATTTT
CDR3aa: CASSLAGYSPDTQYF
abundance: once
d_gene: NA
v_gene: TRBV7-2
j_gene: TRBJ2-3

CDR3nt: TGTGCCAGCTCTCTGACGACAGACTCCTACAATGAGCAGTTCTTC
CDR3aa: CASSLTTDSYNEQFF
abundance: NA
d_gene: NA
v_gene: TRBV18
j_gene: TRBJ2-1

CDR3nt: TGTGCTAGCAGCCAGGGGACTAGCGGCTACGAGCAGTACTTC
CDR3aa: CASSQGTSGYEQYF
abundance: NA
d_gene: TRBD2
v_gene: TRBV7-7
j_gene: TRBJ2-7

CDR3nt: TGTGCCAGCAGCTTGGGGACAGCTGAAGCTTTCTTT
CDR3aa: CASSLGTAEAFF
abundance: NA
d_gene: TRBD1
v_gene: TRBV7-9
j_gene: TRBJ1-1

CDR3nt: TGTGCCAGCAGTTCAATCGGGACTGAAGCTTTCTTT
CDR3aa: CASSSIGTEAFF
abundance: once
d_gene: NA
v_gene: TRBV6-6
j_gene: TRBJ1-1

CDR3nt: TGTGCCAGCAGCTTTAACAGGGGGGAGACCCAGTACTTC
CDR3aa: CASSFNRGETQYF
abundance: NA
d_gene: TRBD1
v_gene: TRBV5-8
j_gene: TRBJ2-5

CDR3nt: TGTGCCAGCAGCCCAGGGGGCCGAGTCGAGTACTTC
CDR3aa: CASSPGGRVEYF
abundance: few
d_gene: TRBD1
v_gene: TRBV5-4
j_gene: TRBJ2-7

CDR3nt: TGTGCCGTAGGTAGCGGGAGGGCGAACACCGGGGAGCTGTTTTTT
CDR3aa: CAVGSGRANTGELFF
abundance: NA
d_gene: TRBD2
v_gene: TRBV7-9
j_gene: TRBJ2-2

CDR3nt: TGTGCCAGCAGTTTATCTGGCTACACTGAAGCTTTCTTT
CDR3aa: CASSLSGYTEAFF
abundance: NA
d_gene: NA
v_gene: TRBV27
j_gene: TRBJ1-1

CDR3nt: TGTGCCAGCAGCTTATCCGCAGGGGGCCGGGGCACTGAAGCTTTCTTT
CDR3aa: CASSLSAGGRGTEAFF
abundance: NA
d_gene: TRBD1
v_gene: TRBV7-9
j_gene: TRBJ1-1

CDR3nt: TGTGCCAGCAGCTTAGGTGTGCCAGGGACTAACTATGGCTACACCTTC
CDR3aa: CASSLGVPGTNYGYTF
abundance: NA
d_gene: NA
v_gene: TRBV7-2
j_gene: TRBJ1-2

CDR3nt: TGCGCCAGCACTCCGGGACAGGGTAACTATGGCTACACCTTC
CDR3aa: CASTPGQGNYGYTF
abundance: NA
d_gene: TRBD1
v_gene: TRBV5-1
j_gene: TRBJ1-2

CDR3nt: TGTGCCAGCTCACACAGCGGAGGTCAGTACAATGAGCAGTTCTTC
CDR3aa: CASSHSGGQYNEQFF
abundance: NA
d_gene: NA
v_gene: TRBV18
j_gene: TRBJ2-1

CDR3nt: TGTGCCAGCAGCCAATGGACAGGGGGAAGGGGTGAGCAGTTCTTC
CDR3aa: CASSQWTGGRGEQFF
abundance: once
d_gene: TRBD1
v_gene: TRBV11-2
j_gene: TRBJ2-1

CDR3nt: TGTGCCACCAGTGATTTGAGGGGAAAGTCACCCTACAATGAGCAGTTCTTC
CDR3aa: CATSDLRGKSPYNEQFF
abundance: once
d_gene: NA
v_gene: TRBV24-1
j_gene: TRBJ2-1

CDR3nt: TGTGCCAGCAGCTCCTCTGGACTAGCGGGAGACCCGTTCTTC
CDR3aa: CASSSSGLAGDPFF
abundance: NA
d_gene: TRBD2
v_gene: TRBV13
j_gene: TRBJ2-1